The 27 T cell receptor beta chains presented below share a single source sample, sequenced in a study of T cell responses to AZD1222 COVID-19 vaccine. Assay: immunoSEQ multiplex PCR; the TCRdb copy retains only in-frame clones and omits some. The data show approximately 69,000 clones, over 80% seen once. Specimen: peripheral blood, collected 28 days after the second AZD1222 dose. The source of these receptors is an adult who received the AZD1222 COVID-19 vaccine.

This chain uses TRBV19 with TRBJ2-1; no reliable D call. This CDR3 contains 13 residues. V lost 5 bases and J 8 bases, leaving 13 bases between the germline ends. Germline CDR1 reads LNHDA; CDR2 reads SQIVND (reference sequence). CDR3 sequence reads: CASSQWAGDEQFF. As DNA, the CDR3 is TGTGCCAGTAGTCAATGGGCAGGCGATGAGCAGTTCTTC.

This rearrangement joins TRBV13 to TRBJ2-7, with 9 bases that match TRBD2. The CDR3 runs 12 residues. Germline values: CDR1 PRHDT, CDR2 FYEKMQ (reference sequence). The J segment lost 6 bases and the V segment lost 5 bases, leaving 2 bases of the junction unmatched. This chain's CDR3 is CASSPGLAEQYF. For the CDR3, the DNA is TGTGCCAGCAGCCCGGGACTAGCCGAGCAGTACTTC.

This CDR3 is CASSGDPSGYGYTF. In DNA, the CDR3 is TGTGCCAGCAGCGGGGACCCAAGCGGCTATGGCTACACCTTC. The V call is TRBV6-4, the J call TRBJ1-2; maybe TRBD1 (5 bases). This CDR3 spans 14 amino acids. Per germline, CDR1 MRHNA and CDR2 SNTAGT. The V end lost 6 bases, the J end lost 4 bases, and 15 bases lay between the germline ends.

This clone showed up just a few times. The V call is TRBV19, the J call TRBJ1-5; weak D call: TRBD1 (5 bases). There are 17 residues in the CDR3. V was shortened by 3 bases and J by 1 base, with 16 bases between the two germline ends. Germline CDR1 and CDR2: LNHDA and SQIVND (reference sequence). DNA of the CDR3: TGTGCCAGTAGTATCGCTCCAAGGGGTTGGAGCAATCAGCCCCAGCATTTT. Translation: CASSIAPRGWSNQPQHF.

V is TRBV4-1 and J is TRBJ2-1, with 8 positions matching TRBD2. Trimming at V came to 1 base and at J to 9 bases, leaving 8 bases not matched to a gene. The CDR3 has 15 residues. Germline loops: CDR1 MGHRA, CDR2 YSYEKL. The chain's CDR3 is CASSQAGGRLGEQFF. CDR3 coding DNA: TGCGCCAGCAGCCAAGCGGGCGGGAGGCTCGGTGAGCAGTTCTTC.

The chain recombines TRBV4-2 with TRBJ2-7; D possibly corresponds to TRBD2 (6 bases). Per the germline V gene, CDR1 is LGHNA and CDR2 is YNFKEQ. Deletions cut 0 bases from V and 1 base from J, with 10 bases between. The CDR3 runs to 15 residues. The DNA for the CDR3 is TGTGCCAGCAGCCAAGACCGAGGAGGGTCCTACGAGCAGTACTTC. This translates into CASSQDRGGSYEQYF.

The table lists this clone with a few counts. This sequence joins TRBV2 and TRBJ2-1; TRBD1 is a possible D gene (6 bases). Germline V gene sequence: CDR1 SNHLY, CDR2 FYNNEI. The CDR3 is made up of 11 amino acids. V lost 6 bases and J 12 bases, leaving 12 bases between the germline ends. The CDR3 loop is CASRQGWGQFF. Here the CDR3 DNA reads TGTGCCAGCAGACAGGGTTGGGGGCAGTTCTTC.

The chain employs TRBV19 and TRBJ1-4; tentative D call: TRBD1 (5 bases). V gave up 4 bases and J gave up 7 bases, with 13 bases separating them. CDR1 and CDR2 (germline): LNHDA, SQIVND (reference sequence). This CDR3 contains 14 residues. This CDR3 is CASSTRQKTEKLFF. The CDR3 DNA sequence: TGTGCCAGTAGTACGAGACAGAAAACTGAAAAACTGTTTTTT.

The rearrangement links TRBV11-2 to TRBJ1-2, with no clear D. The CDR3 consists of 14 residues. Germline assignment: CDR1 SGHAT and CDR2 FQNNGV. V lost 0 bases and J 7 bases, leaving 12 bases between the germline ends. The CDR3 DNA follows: TGTGCCAGCAGCTTAGACTCGCGTTGGAGTGGCTACACCTTC. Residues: CASSLDSRWSGYTF.

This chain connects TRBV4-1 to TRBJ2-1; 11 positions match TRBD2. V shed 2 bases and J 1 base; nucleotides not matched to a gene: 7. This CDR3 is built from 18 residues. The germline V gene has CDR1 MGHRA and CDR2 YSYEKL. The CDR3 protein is CASSQPYSGRGSYNEQFF. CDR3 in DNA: TGCGCCAGCAGCCAACCCTATAGCGGGAGGGGGTCCTACAATGAGCAGTTCTTC.

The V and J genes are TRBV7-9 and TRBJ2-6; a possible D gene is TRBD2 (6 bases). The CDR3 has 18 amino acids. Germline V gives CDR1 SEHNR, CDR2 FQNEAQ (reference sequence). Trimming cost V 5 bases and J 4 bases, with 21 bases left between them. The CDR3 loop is CASSPSSGVLGGANVLTF. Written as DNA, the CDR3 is TGTGCCAGCAGCCCCTCCTCGGGGGTCCTGGGGGGGGCCAACGTCCTGACTTTC.

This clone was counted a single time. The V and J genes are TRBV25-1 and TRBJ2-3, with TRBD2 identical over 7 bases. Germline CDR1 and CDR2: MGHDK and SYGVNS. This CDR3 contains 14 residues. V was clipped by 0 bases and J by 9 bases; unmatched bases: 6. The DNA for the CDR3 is TGTGCCAGCAGTGAATATCGGGCGGGAGAGACGCAGTATTTT. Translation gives CASSEYRAGETQYF.

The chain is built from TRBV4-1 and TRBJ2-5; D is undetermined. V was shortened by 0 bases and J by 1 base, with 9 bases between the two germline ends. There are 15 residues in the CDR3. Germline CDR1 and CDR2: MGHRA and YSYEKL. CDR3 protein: CASSQDGPFQETQYF. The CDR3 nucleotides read TGCGCCAGCAGCCAAGATGGGCCTTTCCAAGAGACCCAGTACTTC.

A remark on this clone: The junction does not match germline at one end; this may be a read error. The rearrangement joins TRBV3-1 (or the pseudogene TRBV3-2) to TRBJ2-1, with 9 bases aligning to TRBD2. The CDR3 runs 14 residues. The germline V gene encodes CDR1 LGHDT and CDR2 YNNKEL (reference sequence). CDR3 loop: CARSQGGGAGEQFF. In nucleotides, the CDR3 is TGTGCCCGCAGCCAAGGCGGGGGGGCGGGTGAGCAGTTCTTC.

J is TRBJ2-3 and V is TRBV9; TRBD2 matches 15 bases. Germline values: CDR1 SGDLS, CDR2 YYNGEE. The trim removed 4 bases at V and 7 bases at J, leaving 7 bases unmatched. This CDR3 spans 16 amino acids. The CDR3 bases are TGTGCCAGCAGCCCAAGGACTAGCGGGGGGGCAAATACGCAGTATTTT. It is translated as CASSPRTSGGANTQYF. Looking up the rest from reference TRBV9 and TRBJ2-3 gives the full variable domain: DSGVTQTPKHLITATGQRVTLRCSPRSGDLSVYWYQQSLDQGLQFLIQYYNGEERAKGNILERFSAQQFPDLHSELNLSSLELGDSALYFCASSPRTSGGANTQYFGPGTRLTVL.

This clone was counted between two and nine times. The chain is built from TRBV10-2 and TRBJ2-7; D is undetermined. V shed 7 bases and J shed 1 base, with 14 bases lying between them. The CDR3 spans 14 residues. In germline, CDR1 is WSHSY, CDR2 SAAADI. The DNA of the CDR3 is TGCGCCAGCAAGGTTTCAGCGACTTCCTACGAGCAGTACTTC. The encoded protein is CASKVSATSYEQYF.

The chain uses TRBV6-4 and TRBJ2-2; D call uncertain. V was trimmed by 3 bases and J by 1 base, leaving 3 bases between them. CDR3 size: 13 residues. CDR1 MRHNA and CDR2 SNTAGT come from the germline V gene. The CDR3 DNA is TGTGCCAGCAGTGAGGGGAACACCGGGGAGCTGTTTTTT. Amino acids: CASSEGNTGELFF.

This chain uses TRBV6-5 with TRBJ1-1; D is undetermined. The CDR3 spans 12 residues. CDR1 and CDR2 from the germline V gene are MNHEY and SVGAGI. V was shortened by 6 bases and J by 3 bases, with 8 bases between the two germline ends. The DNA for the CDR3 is TGTGCCAGCAGCCCGGACGACACTGAAGCTTTCTTT. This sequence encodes CASSPDDTEAFF.

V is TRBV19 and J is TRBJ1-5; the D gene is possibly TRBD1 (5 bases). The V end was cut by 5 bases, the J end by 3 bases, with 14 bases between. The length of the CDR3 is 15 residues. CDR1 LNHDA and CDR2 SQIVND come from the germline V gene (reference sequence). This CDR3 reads CASSPPEGLNQPQHF. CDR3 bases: TGTGCCAGTAGTCCACCAGAGGGACTCAATCAGCCCCAGCATTTT.

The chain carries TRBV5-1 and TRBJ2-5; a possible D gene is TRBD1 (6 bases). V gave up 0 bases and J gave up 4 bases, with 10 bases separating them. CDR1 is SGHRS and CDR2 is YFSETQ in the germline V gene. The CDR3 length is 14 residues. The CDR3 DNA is TGCGCCAGCAGCTTGGGAGGGGGAAGAGAGACCCAGTACTTC. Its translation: CASSLGGGRETQYF.

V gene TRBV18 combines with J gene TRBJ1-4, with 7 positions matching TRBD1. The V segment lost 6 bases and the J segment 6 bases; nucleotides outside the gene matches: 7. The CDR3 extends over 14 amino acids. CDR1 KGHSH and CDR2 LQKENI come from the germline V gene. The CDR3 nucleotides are TGTGCCAGCTCTCCCGACAGGGTATATGAAAAACTGTTTTTT. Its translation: CASSPDRVYEKLFF.

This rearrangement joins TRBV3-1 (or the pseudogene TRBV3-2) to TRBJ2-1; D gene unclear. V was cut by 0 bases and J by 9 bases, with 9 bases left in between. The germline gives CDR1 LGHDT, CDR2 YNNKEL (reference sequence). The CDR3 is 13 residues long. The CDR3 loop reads CASSQDWSSEQFF. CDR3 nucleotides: TGTGCCAGCAGCCAAGATTGGAGTAGTGAGCAGTTCTTC.

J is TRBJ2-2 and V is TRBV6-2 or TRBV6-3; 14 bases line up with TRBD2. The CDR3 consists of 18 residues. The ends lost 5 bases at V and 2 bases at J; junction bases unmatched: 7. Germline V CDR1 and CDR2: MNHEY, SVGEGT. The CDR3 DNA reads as TGTGCCAGCAGTCTGATAGGGACTAGCGGGAGTAACACCGGGGAGCTGTTTTTT. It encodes CASSLIGTSGSNTGELFF.

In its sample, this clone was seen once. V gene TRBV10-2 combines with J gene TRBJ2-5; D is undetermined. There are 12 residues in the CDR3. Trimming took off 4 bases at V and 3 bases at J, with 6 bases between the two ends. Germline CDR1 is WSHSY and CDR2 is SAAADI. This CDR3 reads CASSVGKETQYF. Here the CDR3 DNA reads TGCGCCAGCAGTGTAGGGAAAGAGACCCAGTACTTC.

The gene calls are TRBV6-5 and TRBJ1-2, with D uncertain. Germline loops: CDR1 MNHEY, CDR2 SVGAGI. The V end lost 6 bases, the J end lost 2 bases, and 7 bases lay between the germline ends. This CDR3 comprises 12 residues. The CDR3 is CASRVQNYGYTF. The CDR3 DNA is TGTGCCAGCAGGGTACAAAACTATGGCTACACCTTC.

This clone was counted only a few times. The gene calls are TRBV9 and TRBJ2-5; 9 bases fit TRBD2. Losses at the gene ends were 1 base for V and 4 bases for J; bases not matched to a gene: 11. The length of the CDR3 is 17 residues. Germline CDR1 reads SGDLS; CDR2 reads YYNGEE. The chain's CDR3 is CASSVSFLAGRIETQYF. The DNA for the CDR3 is TGTGCCAGCAGCGTATCCTTCCTAGCGGGGCGGATAGAGACCCAGTACTTC.

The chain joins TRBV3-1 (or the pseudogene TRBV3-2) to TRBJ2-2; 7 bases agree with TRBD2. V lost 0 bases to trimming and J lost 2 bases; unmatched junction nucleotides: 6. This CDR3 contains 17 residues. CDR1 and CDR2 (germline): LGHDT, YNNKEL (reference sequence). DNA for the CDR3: TGTGCCAGCAGCCAAGATCCGGGAGGACACAACACCGGGGAGCTGTTTTTT. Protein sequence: CASSQDPGGHNTGELFF.